A single sample gave rise to the 25 T cell receptor beta chains below, sequenced in a study of T cell responses to AZD1222 COVID-19 vaccine. Here immunoSEQ multiplex PCR was the method, and the copy in TCRdb shows in-frame clones only, minus some. The profile shows under 150,000 clones, around 89% of them singletons. The material was peripheral blood, obtained on day 0 of AZD1222 vaccination. The receptors were sampled from an adult in good health.

The rearrangement links TRBV5-1 to TRBJ2-5; 8 bases are a match to TRBD2. CDR1 SGHRS and CDR2 YFSETQ come from the germline V gene. This CDR3 has 16 amino acids. V lost 0 bases to trimming and J lost 4 bases; unmatched junction nucleotides: 8. CDR3 sequence reads: CASSLGGTRLRETQYF. For the CDR3, the DNA is TGCGCCAGCAGCTTGGGGGGGACTAGATTACGAGAGACCCAGTACTTC.

V usage is TRBV3-1 (or the pseudogene TRBV3-2) and J usage is TRBJ1-5; TRBD1 is a possible D gene (6 bases). Between the trimmed V and J ends, which lost 6 bases and 6 bases, there was a span of 15 bases. Per the germline V gene, CDR1 is LGHDT and CDR2 is YNNKEL (reference sequence). The CDR3 sequence is 14 residues long. Here the CDR3 DNA reads TGTGCCAGCAGTCTACAGGGAGGTTCTCAGCCCCAGCATTTT. Translated: CASSLQGGSQPQHF.

The V gene is TRBV6-6, the J gene TRBJ1-6; no reliable D call. The CDR3 extends over 14 amino acids. Germline V gives CDR1 MNHNY, CDR2 SVGAGI (reference sequence). V was trimmed by 2 bases and J by 1 base, leaving 3 bases between them. The CDR3 sequence: CASSYGSYNSPLHF. The CDR3 region has the DNA TGTGCCAGCAGTTACGGGTCCTATAATTCACCCCTCCACTTT.

The CDR3 is CASSYPLGMNTEAFF. In nucleotides, the CDR3 is TGTGCCAGCAGTTACCCCTTAGGTATGAACACTGAAGCTTTCTTT. J is TRBJ1-1 and V is TRBV6-2 or TRBV6-3; D gene ambiguous. Trimming stripped 2 bases from V and 0 bases from J, with 10 bases between. This CDR3 spans 15 amino acids. Germline values: CDR1 MNHEY, CDR2 SVGEGT.

The rearrangement joins TRBV30 to TRBJ1-5, with a possible D match to TRBD1 (6 bases). This CDR3 has 15 residues. CDR1 GTSNPN and CDR2 SVGIG come from the germline V gene (reference sequence). Trimming took 1 base from V and 6 from J, leaving 16 bases between them. The CDR3 bases are TGTGCCTGGAGTGGAACGACAGGATCAAGTCAGCCCCAGCATTTT. This codes for CAWSGTTGSSQPQHF.

This clone was seen repeatedly, ten times or more. The gene calls are TRBV28 and TRBJ2-7; tentative D call: TRBD1 (6 bases). The CDR3 has 12 residues. Trimming shortened V by 7 bases and J by 4 bases, and 11 bases separated the two germline ends. CDR1 and CDR2 (germline): MDHEN, SYDVKM. CDR3 sequence (DNA): TGTGCCAGCATTTCTCAGGGGTACGAGCAGTACTTC. Residues: CASISQGYEQYF.

The CDR3 sequence: CASSQSTGLAPDTQYF. CDR3 nucleotide sequence: TGTGCCAGCAGCCAGAGTACGGGACTAGCGCCAGATACGCAGTATTTT. The chain has TRBV4-2 and TRBJ2-3; TRBD2 aligns across 10 bases. This CDR3 comprises 16 residues. From germline, CDR1 is LGHNA and CDR2 YNFKEQ. With 3 bases clipped from V and 4 bases from J, the junction kept 7 bases outside the gene matches.

In DNA, the CDR3 is TGCAGCGTTGGACAGAACTCTGGGGCCAACGTCCTGACTTTC. It specifies CSVGQNSGANVLTF. The V gene is TRBV29-1, the J gene TRBJ2-6; D is perhaps TRBD1 (5 bases). Per the germline V gene, CDR1 is SQVTM and CDR2 is ANQGSEA. This CDR3 region has 14 residues. Trimming stripped 4 bases from V and 0 bases from J, with 7 bases between.

The V gene is TRBV7-9, the J gene TRBJ2-1; TRBD1 or TRBD2 may be the D gene (5 bases each). The CDR3 is 13 residues long. Germline V lookup: CDR1 SEHNR, CDR2 FQNEAQ (reference sequence). Trimming removed 2 bases from V and 8 bases from J, with 10 bases in between. The CDR3 sequence is CASSLRDPHEQFF. The CDR3 DNA reads as TGTGCCAGCAGCTTACGGGACCCCCATGAGCAGTTCTTC.

This chain links TRBV2 with TRBJ2-5, with D possibly TRBD1 on 6 matching bases. The ends were cut back, 9 bases at V and 0 bases at J, with 14 bases in the middle. CDR3 length: 14 residues. The V gene's germline CDR1 is SNHLY and CDR2 FYNNEI. Here the CDR3 DNA reads TGTGCCAGACAGGGCGTCGGGTACCAAGAGACCCAGTACTTC. It codes for CARQGVGYQETQYF.

In DNA, the CDR3 is TGCGCCAGCGGGAGAGGGCGGGAGCTGTTTTTT. Its translation: CASGRGRELFF. This chain links TRBV5-1 with TRBJ2-2; D might be TRBD2 (5 bases). Germline CDR1 reads SGHRS; CDR2 reads YFSETQ. Trimming shortened V by 7 bases and J by 9 bases, and 10 bases separated the two germline ends. This CDR3 has 11 amino acids.

This chain connects TRBV5-1 to TRBJ1-6, with D possibly TRBD1 on 5 matching bases. The CDR3 extends over 16 amino acids. Germline-derived CDR1 and CDR2 are SGHRS and YFSETQ. Trimming cost V 1 base and J 0 bases, with 8 bases left between them. The CDR3 coding sequence is TGCGCCAGCAGCTTGACAGGCAGCTCCTATAATTCACCCCTCCACTTT. Protein: CASSLTGSSYNSPLHF.

This chain uses TRBV7-9 with TRBJ2-1; 8 positions agree with TRBD2. Per the germline V gene, CDR1 is SEHNR and CDR2 is FQNEAQ (reference sequence). Trimming cost V 1 base and J 0 bases; bases outside gene matches: 5. This CDR3 spans 17 amino acids. As DNA, the CDR3 is TGTGCCAGCAGCTTAGGAGTAGCGGGAAGCTCCTACAATGAGCAGTTCTTC. This gives the protein CASSLGVAGSSYNEQFF. The full variable domain, its missing parts supplied by reference TRBV7-9 and TRBJ2-1, is DTGVSQNPRHKITKRGQNVTFRCDPISEHNRLYWYRQTLGQGPEFLTYFQNEAQLEKSRLLSDRFSAERPKGSFSTLEIQRTEQGDSAMYLCASSLGVAGSSYNEQFFGPGTRLTVL.

This clone was recorded a few times. This chain connects TRBV5-1 to TRBJ2-1, with TRBD1 identical over 10 bases. The J segment lost 8 bases and the V segment lost 3 bases, leaving 8 bases of the junction unmatched. The CDR3 totals 15 residues. The germline V gene encodes CDR1 SGHRS and CDR2 YFSETQ. The CDR3 DNA sequence: TGCGCCAGCAGCTACCGACAGGGGGCGGTCGATGAGCAGTTCTTC. It specifies CASSYRQGAVDEQFF.

The V call is TRBV21-1, the J call TRBJ2-4. TRBV21-1 is a recognized pseudogene. CDR3 length: 17 amino acids. The DNA of the CDR3 is TGTGCCAGCAGCACCTACCAGCCAGTACTAGCCAAAAACATTCAGTACTTC. The encoded protein is CASSTYQPVLAKNIQYF.

The J gene is TRBJ1-4, the V gene TRBV5-1; TRBD1 aligns across 7 bases. Germline V lookup: CDR1 SGHRS, CDR2 YFSETQ. Trimming at V came to 0 bases and at J to 7 bases, leaving 6 bases not matched to a gene. The CDR3 is made up of 15 amino acids. Here the CDR3 reads CASSLGGQRGEKLFF. CDR3 coding DNA: TGCGCCAGCAGCTTGGGGGGACAGCGAGGTGAAAAACTGTTTTTT.

This clone was counted a few times. At one boundary the junction diverges from the germline segment, which might be a read error. The CDR3 loop is CASGLVTISGTLAF. Here the CDR3 DNA reads TGTGCTAGTGGTTTGGTTACGATCTCCGGGACTCTAGCCTTC. The chain couples TRBV12-5 to TRBJ2-7; tentatively, D is TRBD2 (6 bases). This CDR3 is 14 amino acids long. The germline V gene encodes CDR1 LGHNT and CDR2 FRNRAP.

The count of this clone is one. The CDR3 DNA follows: TGCGCCAGCAGCCAGGACCGTGAGACACTGTTTTTT. As protein: CASSQDRETLFF. This rearrangement joins TRBV4-3 to TRBJ1-4; D gene ambiguous. The V end was cut by 3 bases, the J end by 13 bases, with 12 bases between. Germline CDR1 LGHNA, CDR2 YSLEER. The CDR3 is made up of 12 amino acids.

V gene TRBV19 combines with J gene TRBJ2-5, with D unresolved. This CDR3 has 14 residues. Trimming took 5 bases from V and 7 from J, leaving 17 bases between them. CDR1 is LNHDA and CDR2 is SQIVND in the germline V gene (reference sequence). The CDR3 reads CASSVDPGVGTQYF. CDR3 DNA: TGTGCCAGTAGTGTTGACCCAGGTGTTGGGACCCAGTACTTC.

The chain carries TRBV18 and TRBJ1-1; D not resolved. Germline V gives CDR1 KGHSH, CDR2 LQKENI. Trimming removed 3 bases at V and 1 base at J, with 9 bases between. CDR3 length: 14 residues. The CDR3 spells CASSPGSPNTEAFF. CDR3 DNA: TGTGCCAGCTCACCGGGGAGTCCGAACACTGAAGCTTTCTTT. Supplemented by reference TRBV18 and TRBJ1-1, the full variable domain reads NAGVMQNPRHLVRRRGQEARLRCSPMKGHSHVYWYRQLPEEGLKFMVYLQKENIIDESGMPKERFSAEFPKEGPSILRIQQVVRGDSAAYFCASSPGSPNTEAFFGQGTRLTVV.

The rearrangement joins TRBV3-1 (or the pseudogene TRBV3-2) to TRBJ1-2, with D perhaps matching TRBD1 (6 bases). The CDR3 has 16 residues. Germline CDR1 is LGHDT and CDR2 is YNNKEL (reference sequence). The V and J ends lost 0 bases and 6 bases respectively, with 17 bases between them. For the CDR3, the DNA is TGTGCCAGCAGCCAAGATGCGCCAGGGGATTTGGATGGCTACACCTTC. Translated, it gives CASSQDAPGDLDGYTF.

V and J are TRBV7-9 and TRBJ1-2, with D perhaps matching TRBD1 (6 bases). CDR1 SEHNR and CDR2 FQNEAQ come from the germline V gene (reference sequence). The CDR3 totals 15 residues. Deletions cut 0 bases from V and 2 bases from J, with 10 bases between. Here the CDR3 reads CASSLASGENYGYTF. The CDR3 coding sequence is TGTGCCAGCAGCTTAGCTTCAGGGGAGAACTATGGCTACACCTTC.

The chain is built from TRBV12-3 or TRBV12-4 and TRBJ2-1, with D unresolved. The CDR3 totals 11 residues. V lost 2 bases and J 5 bases, leaving 1 base between the germline ends. CDR3: CASSLNNEQFF. In DNA form, the CDR3 reads TGTGCCAGCAGTTTAAACAATGAGCAGTTCTTC.

The chain joins TRBV6-5 to TRBJ1-6, with 8 bases lining up with TRBD1. J lost 6 bases, V lost 0 bases, and 1 base had no gene match. Germline values: CDR1 MNHEY, CDR2 SVGAGI. The CDR3 spans 15 residues. CDR3 amino acids: CASSYSTGGNSPLHF. CDR3 nucleotides: TGTGCCAGCAGTTACTCCACAGGGGGTAATTCACCCCTCCACTTT.

This rearrangement joins TRBV19 to TRBJ2-6, with a weak D call TRBD1 (5 bases). The germline gives CDR1 LNHDA, CDR2 SQIVND (reference sequence). The CDR3 consists of 16 residues. Trimming pared 6 bases from V and 4 bases from J, leaving 16 bases between. The CDR3 sequence: CASSSTQGYGANVLTF. DNA of the CDR3: TGTGCCAGTAGCTCTACCCAGGGATACGGGGCCAACGTCCTGACTTTC.